Listed below are T cell receptor beta chains from one sample, sequenced in a study of T cell responses to AZD1222 COVID-19 vaccine. Clones were read by immunoSEQ multiplex PCR, and TCRdb kept only the in-frame ones, dropping some. The sample has about 180,000 clones, 90% seen once. The sample was peripheral blood, taken on day 0 of AZD1222 vaccination. The receptors were sampled from an adult in good health. CDR3s include the opening cysteine and the closing phenylalanine or tryptophan. Fields, in order: V gene, J gene, clone size, D gene, CDR3 protein, CDR3 DNA. The D gene is left open where the match is weak. Only part of the rows carry a size: once, few, many, or a class if the clone is expanded.

>TRBV5-6|TRBJ1-5|.|.
CASSSYSGQPQHF
TGTGCCAGCAGCTCTTACAGTGGACAGCCCCAGCATTTT
>TRBV19|TRBJ2-7|.|TRBD2
CASSIGTSAYYEQYF
TGTGCCAGTAGTATCGGGACTAGCGCTTACTACGAGCAGTACTTC
>TRBV11-2|TRBJ2-5|.|TRBD1
CASSLRDRGLETQYF
TGTGCCAGCAGCCTGCGGGACAGGGGTTTGGAGACCCAGTACTTC
>TRBV19|TRBJ1-6|.|.
CASRAASSSPLHF
TGTGCCAGTAGGGCGGCGTCGTCTTCACCCCTCCACTTT
>TRBV7-2|TRBJ1-2|.|.
CASSLIDYGYTF
TGTGCCAGCAGCTTAATCGACTATGGCTACACCTTC
>TRBV12-3/TRBV12-4|TRBJ1-4|few|.
CASRGEKLFF
TGTGCCAGCAGGGGTGAAAAACTGTTTTTT
>TRBV11-3|TRBJ1-1|once|TRBD1
CASSRKGQMNTEAFF
TGTGCCAGCAGCCGCAAGGGACAGATGAACACTGAAGCTTTCTTT
>TRBV11-3|TRBJ1-1|once|.
CASSLGGPEAFF
TGTGCCAGCAGCTTAGGGGGCCCTGAAGCTTTCTTT
>TRBV5-6|TRBJ1-4|.|.
CASSHVREKLFF
TGTGCCAGCAGCCACGTTAGGGAAAAACTGTTTTTT
>TRBV5-6|TRBJ2-2|.|.
CASSLAYGELFF
TGTGCCAGCAGCTTGGCCTACGGGGAGCTGTTTTTT
>TRBV28|TRBJ1-2|.|.
CASSLMVSFSYTF
TGTGCCAGCAGTTTAATGGTTTCCTTTAGCTACACCTTC
>TRBV10-1|TRBJ1-1|.|.
CASSVSLNTEAFF
TGCGCCAGCAGTGTTTCGTTGAACACTGAAGCTTTCTTT
>TRBV12-3/TRBV12-4|TRBJ2-7|.|TRBD1
CASSLPGQDEQYF
TGTGCCAGCAGCCTACCCGGACAGGACGAGCAGTACTTC
>TRBV11-3|TRBJ1-2|.|.
CASSQGLYGYTF
TGTGCCAGCAGCCAGGGGCTTTATGGCTACACCTTC
>TRBV3-1/TRBV3-2|TRBJ2-1|.|.
CASRKLGQGEQFF
TGTGCCAGCAGGAAACTTGGCCAGGGTGAGCAGTTCTTC
>TRBV30|TRBJ1-3|.|.
CAWSTGTGNTIYF
TGTGCCTGGAGTACAGGGACTGGAAACACCATATATTTT
>TRBV5-1|TRBJ1-2|.|.
CASSLVPDGYGYTF
TGCGCCAGCAGCTTGGTGCCCGACGGCTATGGCTACACCTTC
>TRBV10-1|TRBJ2-4|.|.
CAGYPGLPPPSAKNIQYF
TGCGCCGGCTATCCCGGACTCCCGCCCCCGTCCGCCAAAAACATTCAGTACTTC
>TRBV9|TRBJ1-1|once|TRBD1
CASSPRGQVNTEAFF
TGTGCCAGCAGCCCCAGGGGACAGGTGAACACTGAAGCTTTCTTT
>TRBV7-9|TRBJ1-2|.|TRBD1
CASSPGTGGEGYTF
TGTGCCAGCAGCCCCGGGACAGGGGGTGAAGGCTACACCTTC
>TRBV5-1|TRBJ2-2|.|.
CASSFTRSTNTGELFF
TGCGCCAGCAGCTTTACCCGCAGCACGAACACCGGGGAGCTGTTTTTT
>TRBV15|TRBJ1-6|.|.
CATSPHKEGIGSPLHF
TGTGCCACCAGCCCGCATAAAGAGGGGATTGGCTCACCCCTCCACTTT
>TRBV4-1|TRBJ1-2|.|.
CASSEPRTSYGYTF
TGCGCCAGCAGCGAACCCAGGACCTCCTATGGCTACACCTTC
>TRBV9|TRBJ2-3|.|TRBD2
CASSMERGGRGDTQYF
TGTGCCAGCAGCATGGAGCGGGGGGGCCGAGGAGATACGCAGTATTTT
>TRBV5-5|TRBJ2-6|.|.
CASSLRTGHGANVLTF
TGTGCCAGCAGCCTCAGAACAGGGCATGGGGCCAACGTCCTGACTTTC
>TRBV9|TRBJ2-4|.|.
CASSVDRDGKNIQYF
TGTGCCAGCAGCGTGGACCGTGACGGCAAAAACATTCAGTACTTC
>TRBV5-4|TRBJ1-6|.|.
CASSYDSYNSPLHF
TGTGCCAGCAGCTACGACAGTTATAATTCACCCCTCCACTTT
>TRBV6-2/TRBV6-3|TRBJ1-4|.|.
CASSYVGREYGEYDEKLFF
TGTGCCAGCAGTTACGTGGGCAGGGAATACGGAGAATATGACGAAAAACTGTTTTTT
>TRBV27|TRBJ1-4|.|.
CASSPQGARREKLFF
TGTGCCAGCAGTCCCCAGGGAGCGAGAAGGGAAAAACTGTTTTTT
>TRBV7-3|TRBJ2-3|.|TRBD1
CASSLIPTGRTDTQYF
TGTGCCAGCAGCTTAATCCCGACAGGGCGCACAGATACGCAGTATTTT
>TRBV5-6|TRBJ2-2|.|.
CASSLNTGELFF
TGTGCCAGCAGCTTAAACACCGGGGAGCTGTTTTTT
>TRBV28|TRBJ1-6|.|TRBD1
CATQGGGYNSPLHF
TGTGCCACTCAGGGGGGTGGGTATAATTCACCCCTCCACTTT
>TRBV11-3|TRBJ2-7|once|.
CASSLSPNSYEQYF
TGTGCCAGCAGCCTAAGTCCAAACTCCTACGAGCAGTACTTC
>TRBV18|TRBJ2-5|.|.
CASSPNQETQYF
TGTGCCAGCTCGCCGAACCAAGAGACCCAGTACTTC
>TRBV24-1|TRBJ2-5|.|TRBD2
CATSDPSGRETQYF
TGTGCCACCAGTGACCCCTCCGGGAGGGAGACCCAGTACTTC
>TRBV11-3|TRBJ2-3|.|TRBD1
CASSQPGQITDTQYF
TGTGCCAGCAGCCAACCGGGACAGATCACAGATACGCAGTATTTT
>TRBV27|TRBJ1-5|.|.
CASSKRGRGNQPQHF
TGTGCCAGCAGTAAAAGAGGAAGAGGCAATCAGCCCCAGCATTTT
>TRBV24-1|TRBJ2-6|.|.
CATMEPGANVLTF
TGTGCCACCATGGAGCCTGGGGCCAACGTCCTGACTTTC
>TRBV7-9|TRBJ2-1|.|.
CASSSPSGLEQFF
TGTGCCAGCAGCTCGCCCTCGGGCCTTGAGCAGTTCTTC
>TRBV12-3/TRBV12-4|TRBJ1-1|.|.
CASSRVNTEAFF
TGTGCCAGCAGCCGGGTGAACACTGAAGCTTTCTTT
>TRBV3-1/TRBV3-2|TRBJ1-5|.|.
CASSPEGPAGNQPQHF
TGTGCCAGCAGCCCCGAGGGCCCGGCCGGCAATCAGCCCCAGCATTTT
>TRBV7-2|TRBJ1-2|.|TRBD1
CASSPPAGTGGGYTF
TGTGCCAGCAGCCCCCCCGCGGGGACAGGGGGCGGCTACACCTTC
>TRBV18|TRBJ1-3|.|TRBD1
CASSSGGGNSGNTIYF
TGTGCCAGCTCATCTGGAGGGGGCAACTCTGGAAACACCATATATTTT
>TRBV27|TRBJ1-1|.|.
CASSFYGTGTEAFF
TGTGCCAGCAGTTTCTACGGGACGGGGACTGAAGCTTTCTTT
>TRBV18|TRBJ2-2|.|.
CASSPQARVDTGELFF
TGTGCCAGCTCACCACAGGCCAGGGTCGACACCGGGGAGCTGTTTTTT
>TRBV28|TRBJ1-5|.|TRBD1
CASSRGTGRNQPQHF
TGTGCCAGCAGTAGAGGGACAGGGAGAAATCAGCCCCAGCATTTT
>TRBV18|TRBJ1-4|.|TRBD1
CASSQGQGAVNEKLFF
TGTGCCAGCTCACAAGGACAGGGAGCTGTTAATGAAAAACTGTTTTTT
>TRBV4-1|TRBJ2-3|.|TRBD2
CASSQALAGGQADTQYF
TGCGCCAGCAGCCAAGCCCTAGCGGGGGGGCAGGCAGATACGCAGTATTTT
>TRBV5-5|TRBJ1-6|.|.
CASSFLQTKNSPLHF
TGTGCCAGCAGCTTTCTGCAGACAAAAAATTCACCCCTCCACTTT
>TRBV15|TRBJ1-1|.|TRBD1
CATSKTGQGLNTEAFF
TGTGCCACCAGCAAGACGGGACAGGGATTGAACACTGAAGCTTTCTTT
>TRBV19|TRBJ1-2|once|TRBD1
CASTPEGALSYGYTF
TGTGCCAGTACACCTGAGGGGGCTTTGTCCTATGGCTACACCTTC
>TRBV27|TRBJ2-3|.|.
CARGGPLTDTQYF
TGTGCCAGGGGGGGCCCCCTAACAGATACGCAGTATTTT
>TRBV18|TRBJ1-1|.|TRBD1
CASTDRVAGTEAFF
TGTGCCAGCACGGACAGGGTAGCCGGCACTGAAGCTTTCTTT
>TRBV4-1|TRBJ1-2|.|.
CASSQEGGIGRGYTF
TGCGCCAGCAGCCAAGAAGGGGGGATTGGCAGGGGCTACACCTTC